The clone carrying this TCR beta chain turned up a few times. What it recognizes is unknown. Germline V gene lookup returns CDR1 KGHSH and CDR2 LQKENI. The ends were cut back, 6 bases at V and 6 bases at J, with 8 bases in the middle. The CDR3 contains 12 residues. The sample originates from a study of cytotoxic CD8 clonotypes in ibrutinib-treated CLL. Study observations and caveats: Contraction or stability on treatment was seen for public clonotypes, which were uncommon.

The TCR beta libraries used roughly 2.2 micrograms of genomic DNA that came from cryopreserved PBMCs. The assay was immunoSEQ multiplex PCR, and TCRdb's table has in-frame clones only and misses some. Of over 140,000 clones in the sample, 70% to 90% were seen once. This rearrangement joins TRBV18 to TRBJ1-4, with D uncertain. The source of this sequence is a human donor with chronic lymphocytic leukemia. Specimen: PBMCs, collected after 36 months of ibrutinib treatment. CDR3 nucleotide sequence: TGTGCCAGCTCGACTCTTTATGAAAAACTGTTTTTT. Amino acid sequence: CASSTLYEKLFF.